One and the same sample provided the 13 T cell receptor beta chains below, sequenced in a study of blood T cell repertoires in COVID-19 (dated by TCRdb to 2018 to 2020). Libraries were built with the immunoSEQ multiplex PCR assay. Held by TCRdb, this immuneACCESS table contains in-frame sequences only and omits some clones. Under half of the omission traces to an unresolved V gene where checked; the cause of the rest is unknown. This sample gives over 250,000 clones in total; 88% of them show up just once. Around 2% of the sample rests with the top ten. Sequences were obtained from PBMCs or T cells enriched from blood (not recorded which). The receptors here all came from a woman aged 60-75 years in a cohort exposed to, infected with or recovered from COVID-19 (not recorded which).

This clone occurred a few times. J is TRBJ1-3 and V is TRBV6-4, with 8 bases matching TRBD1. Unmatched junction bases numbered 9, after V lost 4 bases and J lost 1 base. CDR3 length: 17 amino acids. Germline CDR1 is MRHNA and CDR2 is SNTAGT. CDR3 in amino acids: CASSVGQEIHSGNTIYF. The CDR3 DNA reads TGTGCCAGCAGTGTGGGACAGGAGATTCATTCTGGAAACACCATATATTTT.

For the CDR3, the DNA is TGTGCCAGTGGGGGGACTGGAAACACCATATATTTT. Translation gives CASGGTGNTIYF. The rearrangement joins TRBV19 to TRBJ1-3; tentatively, D is TRBD1 (5 bases). The CDR3 has 12 residues. CDR1 and CDR2 (germline): LNHDA, SQIVND (reference sequence). Trimming shortened V by 8 bases and J by 2 bases, and 7 bases separated the two germline ends.

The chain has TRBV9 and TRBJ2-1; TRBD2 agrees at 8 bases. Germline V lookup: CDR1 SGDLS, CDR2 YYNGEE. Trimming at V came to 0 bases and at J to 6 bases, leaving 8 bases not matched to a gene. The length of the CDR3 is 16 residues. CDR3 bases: TGTGCCAGCAGCGTAGGCAGCCGGACTAGCAGCAATGAGCAGTTCTTC. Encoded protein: CASSVGSRTSSNEQFF.

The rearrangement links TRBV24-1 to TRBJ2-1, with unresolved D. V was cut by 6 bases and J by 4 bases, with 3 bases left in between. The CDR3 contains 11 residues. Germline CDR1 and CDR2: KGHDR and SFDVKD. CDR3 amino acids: CATSLYNEQFF. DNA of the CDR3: TGTGCCACCAGTCTGTACAATGAGCAGTTCTTC.

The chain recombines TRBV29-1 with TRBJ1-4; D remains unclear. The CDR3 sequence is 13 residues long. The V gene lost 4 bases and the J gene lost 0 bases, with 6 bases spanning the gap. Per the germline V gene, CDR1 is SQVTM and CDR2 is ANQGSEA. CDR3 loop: CSVGGATNEKLFF. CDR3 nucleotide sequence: TGCAGCGTTGGAGGTGCAACTAATGAAAAACTGTTTTTT.

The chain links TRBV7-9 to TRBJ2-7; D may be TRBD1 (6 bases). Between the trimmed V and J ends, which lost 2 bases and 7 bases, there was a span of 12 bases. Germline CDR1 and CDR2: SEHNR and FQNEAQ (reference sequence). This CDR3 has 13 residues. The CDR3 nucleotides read TGTGCCAGCAGCTTACCTACAGGGAAAGAGCAGTACTTC. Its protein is CASSLPTGKEQYF.

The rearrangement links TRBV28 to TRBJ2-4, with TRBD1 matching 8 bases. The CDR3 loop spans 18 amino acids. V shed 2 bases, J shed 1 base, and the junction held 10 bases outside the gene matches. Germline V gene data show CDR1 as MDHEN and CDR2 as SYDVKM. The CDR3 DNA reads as TGTGCCAGCAGTTTACATCCCAGGACAGGGTGGGCCAAAAACATTCAGTACTTC. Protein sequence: CASSLHPRTGWAKNIQYF.

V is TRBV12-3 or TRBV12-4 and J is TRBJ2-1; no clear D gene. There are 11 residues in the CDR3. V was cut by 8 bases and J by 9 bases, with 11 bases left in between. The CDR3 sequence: CASVRLGEQFF. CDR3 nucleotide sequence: TGTGCCAGCGTGCGACTTGGTGAGCAGTTCTTC.

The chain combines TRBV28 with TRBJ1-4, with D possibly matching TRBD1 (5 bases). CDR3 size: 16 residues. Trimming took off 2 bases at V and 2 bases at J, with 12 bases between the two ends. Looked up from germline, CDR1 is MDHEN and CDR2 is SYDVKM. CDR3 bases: TGTGCCAGCAGTTTAGGGGCAAGTGCTACTAATGAAAAACTGTTTTTT. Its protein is CASSLGASATNEKLFF.

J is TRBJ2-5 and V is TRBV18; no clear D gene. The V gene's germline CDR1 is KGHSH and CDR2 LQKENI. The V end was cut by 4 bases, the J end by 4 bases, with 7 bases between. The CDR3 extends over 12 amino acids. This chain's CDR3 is CASSRAGETQYF. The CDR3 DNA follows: TGTGCCAGCTCACGGGCCGGAGAGACCCAGTACTTC. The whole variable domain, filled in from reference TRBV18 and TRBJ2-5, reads NAGVMQNPRHLVRRRGQEARLRCSPMKGHSHVYWYRQLPEEGLKFMVYLQKENIIDESGMPKERFSAEFPKEGPSILRIQQVVRGDSAAYFCASSRAGETQYFGPGTRLLVL.

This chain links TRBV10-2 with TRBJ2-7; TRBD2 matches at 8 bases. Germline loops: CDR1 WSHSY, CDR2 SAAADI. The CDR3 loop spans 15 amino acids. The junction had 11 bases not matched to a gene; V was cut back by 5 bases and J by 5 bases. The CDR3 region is CASSLSGSLANEQYF. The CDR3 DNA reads TGCGCCAGCAGTCTCAGCGGGAGTCTTGCAAACGAGCAGTACTTC.

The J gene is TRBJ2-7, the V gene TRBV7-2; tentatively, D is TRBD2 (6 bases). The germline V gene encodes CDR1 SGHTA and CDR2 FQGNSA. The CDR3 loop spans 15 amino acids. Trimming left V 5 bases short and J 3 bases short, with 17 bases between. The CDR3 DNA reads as TGTGCCAGCAGCATCGGACGGCCGGGACTCTACGAGCAGTACTTC. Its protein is CASSIGRPGLYEQYF.

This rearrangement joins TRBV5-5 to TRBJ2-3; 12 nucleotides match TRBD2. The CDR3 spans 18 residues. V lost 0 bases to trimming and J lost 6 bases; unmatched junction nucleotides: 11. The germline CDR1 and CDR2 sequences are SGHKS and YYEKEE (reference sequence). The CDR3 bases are TGTGCCAGCAGCTTGGAACCGGGACTAGCGGGCGAGGGTGATACGCAGTATTTT. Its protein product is CASSLEPGLAGEGDTQYF.